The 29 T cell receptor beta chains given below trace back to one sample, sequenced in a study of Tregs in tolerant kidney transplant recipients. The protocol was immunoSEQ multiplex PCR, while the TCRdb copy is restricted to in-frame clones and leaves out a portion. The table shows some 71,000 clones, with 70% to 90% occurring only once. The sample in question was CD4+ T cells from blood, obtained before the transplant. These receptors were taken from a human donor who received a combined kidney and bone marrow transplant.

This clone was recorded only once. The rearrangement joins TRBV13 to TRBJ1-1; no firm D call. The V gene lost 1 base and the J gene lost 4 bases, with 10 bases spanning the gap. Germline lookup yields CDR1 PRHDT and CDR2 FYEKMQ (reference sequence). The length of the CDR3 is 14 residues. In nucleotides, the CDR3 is TGTGCCAGCAGCTTAGAAGACATAGGCACTGAAGCTTTCTTT. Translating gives CASSLEDIGTEAFF.

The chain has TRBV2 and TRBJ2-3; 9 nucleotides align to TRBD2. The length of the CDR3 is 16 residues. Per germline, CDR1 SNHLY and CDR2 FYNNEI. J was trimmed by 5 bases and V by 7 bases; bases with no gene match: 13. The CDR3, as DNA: TGTGCCAGCACCTATTTCTTAGCGGGAGCTGGAGATACGCAGTATTTT. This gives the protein CASTYFLAGAGDTQYF.

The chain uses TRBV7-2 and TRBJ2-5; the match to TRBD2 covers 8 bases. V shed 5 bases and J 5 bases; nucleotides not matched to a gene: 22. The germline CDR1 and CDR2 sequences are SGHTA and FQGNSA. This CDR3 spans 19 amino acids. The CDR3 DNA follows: TGTGCCAGCAGCCGATTACTAGCGGCAAGTATCAAATGGCAGGAGACCCAGTACTTC. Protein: CASSRLLAASIKWQETQYF.

As DNA, the CDR3 is TGCGCCAGCAGCCAAGCTGAGACCTCCGAGGGGCAGTTCTTC. Translating it yields CASSQAETSEGQFF. The chain carries TRBV4-1 and TRBJ2-1, with D possibly matching TRBD2 (5 bases). The CDR3 has 14 residues. Trimming stripped 1 base from V and 12 bases from J, with 16 bases between. Germline V gene lookup returns CDR1 MGHRA and CDR2 YSYEKL.

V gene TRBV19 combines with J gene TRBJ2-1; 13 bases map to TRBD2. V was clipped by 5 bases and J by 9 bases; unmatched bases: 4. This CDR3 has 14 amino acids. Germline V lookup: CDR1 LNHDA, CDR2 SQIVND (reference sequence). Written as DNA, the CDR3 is TGTGCCAGTAGTTTACTAGCGGGAGGGACTGAGCAGTTCTTC. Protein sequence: CASSLLAGGTEQFF. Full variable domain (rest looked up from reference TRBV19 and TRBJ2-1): DGGITQSPKYLFRKEGQNVTLSCEQNLNHDAMYWYRQDPGQGLRLIYYSQIVNDFQKGDIAEGYSVSREKKESFPLTVTSAQKNPTAFYLCASSLLAGGTEQFFGPGTRLTVL.

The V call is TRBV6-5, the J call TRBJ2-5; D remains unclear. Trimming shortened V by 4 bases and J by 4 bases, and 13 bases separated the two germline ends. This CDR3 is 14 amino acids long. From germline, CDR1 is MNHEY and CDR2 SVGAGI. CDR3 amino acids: CASSSESEGETQYF. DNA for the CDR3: TGTGCCAGCAGTTCGGAGTCAGAAGGAGAGACCCAGTACTTC.

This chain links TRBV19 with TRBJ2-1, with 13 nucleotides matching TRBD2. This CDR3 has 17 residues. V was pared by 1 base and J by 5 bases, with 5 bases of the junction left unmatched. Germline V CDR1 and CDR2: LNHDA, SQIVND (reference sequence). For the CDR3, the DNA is TGTGCCAGTAGTATAGGCACTAGCGGGAGGGTAGACAATGAGCAGTTCTTC. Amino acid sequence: CASSIGTSGRVDNEQFF.

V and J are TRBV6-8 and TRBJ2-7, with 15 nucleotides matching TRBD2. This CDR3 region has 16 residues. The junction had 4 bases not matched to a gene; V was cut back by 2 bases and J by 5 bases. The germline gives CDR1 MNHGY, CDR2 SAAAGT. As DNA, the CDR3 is TGTGCCAGCAGTTACGGACTAGCGGGAGGGCACAACGAGCAGTACTTC. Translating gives CASSYGLAGGHNEQYF.

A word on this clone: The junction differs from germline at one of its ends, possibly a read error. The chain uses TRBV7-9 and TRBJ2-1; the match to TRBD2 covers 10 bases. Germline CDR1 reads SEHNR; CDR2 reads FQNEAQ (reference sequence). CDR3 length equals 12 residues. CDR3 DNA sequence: TGCACGGCTAGCGGGAGATCGGGGGAGCAGTTCTTC. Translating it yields CTASGRSGEQFF.

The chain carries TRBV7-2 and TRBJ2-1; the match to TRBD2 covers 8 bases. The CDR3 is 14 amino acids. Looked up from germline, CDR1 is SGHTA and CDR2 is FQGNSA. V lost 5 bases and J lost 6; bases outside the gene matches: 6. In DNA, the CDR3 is TGTGCCAGCAGCACCCGGGGGGGGTCCAATGAGCAGTTCTTC. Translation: CASSTRGGSNEQFF.

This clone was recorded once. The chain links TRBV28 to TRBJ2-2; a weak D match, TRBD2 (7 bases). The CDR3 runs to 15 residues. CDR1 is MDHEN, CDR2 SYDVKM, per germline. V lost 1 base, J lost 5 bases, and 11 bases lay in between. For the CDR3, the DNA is TGTGCCAGCAGTTTATCGAAGGGGGGGACCGGGGAGCTGTTTTTT. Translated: CASSLSKGGTGELFF.

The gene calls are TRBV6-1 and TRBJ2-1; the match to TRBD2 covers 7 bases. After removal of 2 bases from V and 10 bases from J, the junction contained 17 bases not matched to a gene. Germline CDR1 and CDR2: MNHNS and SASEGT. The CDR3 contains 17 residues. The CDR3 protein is CASSERSVGGGRVEQFF. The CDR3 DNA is TGTGCCAGCAGTGAAAGGTCTGTGGGGGGAGGGCGGGTCGAGCAGTTCTTC.

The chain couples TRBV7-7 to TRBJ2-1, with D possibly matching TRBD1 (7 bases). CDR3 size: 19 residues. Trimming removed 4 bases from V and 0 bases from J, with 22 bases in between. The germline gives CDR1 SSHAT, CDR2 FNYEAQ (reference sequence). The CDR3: CASSSRGTVLSSSYNEQFF. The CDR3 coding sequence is TGTGCCAGCAGCTCCCGCGGGACAGTCTTATCGAGCTCCTACAATGAGCAGTTCTTC. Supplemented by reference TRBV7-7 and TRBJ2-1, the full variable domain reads GAGVSQSPRYKVTKRGQDVTLRCDPISSHATLYWYQQALGQGPEFLTYFNYEAQPDKSGLPSDRFSAERPEGSISTLTIQRTEQRDSAMYRCASSSRGTVLSSSYNEQFFGPGTRLTVL.

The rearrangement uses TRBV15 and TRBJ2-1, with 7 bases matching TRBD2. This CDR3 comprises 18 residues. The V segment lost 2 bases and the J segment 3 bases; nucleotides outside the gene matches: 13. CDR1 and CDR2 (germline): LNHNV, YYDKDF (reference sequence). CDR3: CATSRREAGQRFYNEQFF. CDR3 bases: TGTGCCACCAGCAGACGGGAGGCCGGACAAAGATTCTACAATGAGCAGTTCTTC.

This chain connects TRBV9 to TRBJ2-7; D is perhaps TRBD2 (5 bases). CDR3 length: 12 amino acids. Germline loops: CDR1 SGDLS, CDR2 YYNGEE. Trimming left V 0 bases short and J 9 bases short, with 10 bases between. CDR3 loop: CASSVEKGRQYF. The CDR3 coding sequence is TGTGCCAGCAGCGTAGAGAAAGGGAGGCAGTACTTC.

The DNA of the CDR3 is TGTGCCAGCAGCTCACAACTAGCGGAGAACACCGGGGAGCTGTTTTTT. Protein: CASSSQLAENTGELFF. The chain recombines TRBV7-6 with TRBJ2-2; the match to TRBD2 covers 8 bases. The CDR3 is 16 residues long. Per the germline V gene, CDR1 is SGHVS and CDR2 is FNYEAQ. The V segment lost 4 bases and the J segment 1 base; nucleotides outside the gene matches: 5.

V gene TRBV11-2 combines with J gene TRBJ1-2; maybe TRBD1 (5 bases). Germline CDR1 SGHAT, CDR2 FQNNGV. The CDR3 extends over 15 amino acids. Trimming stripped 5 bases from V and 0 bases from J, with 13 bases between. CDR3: CASSPGPETNYGYTF. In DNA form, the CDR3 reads TGTGCCAGCAGCCCAGGGCCGGAAACTAACTATGGCTACACCTTC. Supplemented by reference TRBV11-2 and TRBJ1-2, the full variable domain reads EAGVAQSPRYKIIEKRQSVAFWCNPISGHATLYWYQQILGQGPKLLIQFQNNGVVDDSQLPKDRFSAERLKGVDSTLKIQPAKLEDSAVYLCASSPGPETNYGYTFGSGTRLTVV.

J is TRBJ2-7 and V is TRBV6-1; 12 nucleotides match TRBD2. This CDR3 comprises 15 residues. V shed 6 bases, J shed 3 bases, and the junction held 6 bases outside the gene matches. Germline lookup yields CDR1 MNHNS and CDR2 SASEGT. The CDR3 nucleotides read TGTGCCAGCAGGGGAGGACTAGCGGGAAGCTACGAGCAGTACTTC. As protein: CASRGGLAGSYEQYF.

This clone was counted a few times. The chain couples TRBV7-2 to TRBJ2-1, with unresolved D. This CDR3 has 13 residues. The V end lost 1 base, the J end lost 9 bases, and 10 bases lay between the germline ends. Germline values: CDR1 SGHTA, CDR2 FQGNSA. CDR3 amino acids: CASSLEERLEQFF. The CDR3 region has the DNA TGTGCCAGCAGCTTAGAGGAGCGACTTGAGCAGTTCTTC.

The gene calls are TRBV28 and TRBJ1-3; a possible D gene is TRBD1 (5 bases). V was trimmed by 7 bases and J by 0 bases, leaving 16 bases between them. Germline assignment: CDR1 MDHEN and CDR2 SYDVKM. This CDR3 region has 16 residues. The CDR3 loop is CASTSSGTGSGNTIYF. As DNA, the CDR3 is TGTGCCAGCACCTCATCCGGCACAGGCTCTGGAAACACCATATATTTT. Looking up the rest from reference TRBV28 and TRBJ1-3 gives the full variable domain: DVKVTQSSRYLVKRTGEKVFLECVQDMDHENMFWYRQDPGLGLRLIYFSYDVKMKEKGDIPEGYSVSREKKERFSLILESASTNQTSMYLCASTSSGTGSGNTIYFGEGSWLTVV.

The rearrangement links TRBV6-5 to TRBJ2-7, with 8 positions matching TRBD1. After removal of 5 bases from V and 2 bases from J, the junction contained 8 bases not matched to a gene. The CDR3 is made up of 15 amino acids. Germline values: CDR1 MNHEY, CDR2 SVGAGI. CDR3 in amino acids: CASSPQGDFAYEQYF. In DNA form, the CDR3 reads TGTGCCAGCAGTCCACAGGGGGATTTTGCCTACGAGCAGTACTTC.

The CDR3 sequence: CASSTGQVTGELFF. The CDR3, as DNA: TGCGCCAGCAGCACGGGACAGGTCACCGGGGAGCTGTTTTTT. The chain carries TRBV5-1 and TRBJ2-2, with TRBD1 matching over 8 bases. The CDR3 is 14 amino acids. Per germline, CDR1 SGHRS and CDR2 YFSETQ. Trimming removed 4 bases from V and 4 bases from J; junction bases left unmatched: 3. The full variable domain, in which reference TRBV5-1 and TRBJ2-2 provide the parts outside the CDR3, is KAGVTQTPRYLIKTRGQQVTLSCSPISGHRSVSWYQQTPGQGLQFLFEYFSETQRNKGNFPGRFSGRQFSNSRSEMNVSTLELGDSALYLCASSTGQVTGELFFGEGSRLTVL.

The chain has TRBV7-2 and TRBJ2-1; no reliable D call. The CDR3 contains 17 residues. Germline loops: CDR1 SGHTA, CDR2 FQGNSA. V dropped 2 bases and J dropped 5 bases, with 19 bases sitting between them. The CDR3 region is CASSLSPALSRDNEQFF. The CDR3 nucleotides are TGTGCCAGCAGCTTATCACCAGCGCTCAGCCGGGACAATGAGCAGTTCTTC.

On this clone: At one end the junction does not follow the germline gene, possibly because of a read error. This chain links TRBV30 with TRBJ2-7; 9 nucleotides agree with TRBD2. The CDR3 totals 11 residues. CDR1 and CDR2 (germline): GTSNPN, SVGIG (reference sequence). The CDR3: CAWFSSTSGFF. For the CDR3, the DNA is TGTGCCTGGTTCTCCTCGACTAGCGGCTTCTTC.

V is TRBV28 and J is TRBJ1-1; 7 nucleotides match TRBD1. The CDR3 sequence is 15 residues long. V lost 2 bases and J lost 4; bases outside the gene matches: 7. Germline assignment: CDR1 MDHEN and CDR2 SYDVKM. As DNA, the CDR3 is TGTGCCAGCAGTTTACGCGGGACAGTAGGCACTGAAGCTTTCTTT. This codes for CASSLRGTVGTEAFF.

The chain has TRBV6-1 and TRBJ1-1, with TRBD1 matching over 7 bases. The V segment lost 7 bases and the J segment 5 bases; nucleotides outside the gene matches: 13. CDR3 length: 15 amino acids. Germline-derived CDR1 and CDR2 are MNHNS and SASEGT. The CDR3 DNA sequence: TGTGCCAGCATCTCACCGACAGGGCGTGCGACTGAAGCTTTCTTT. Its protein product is CASISPTGRATEAFF.

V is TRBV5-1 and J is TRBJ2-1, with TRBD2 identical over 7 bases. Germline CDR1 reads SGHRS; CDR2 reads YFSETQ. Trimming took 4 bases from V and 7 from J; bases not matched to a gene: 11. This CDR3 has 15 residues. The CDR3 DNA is TGCGCCAGCAGCCCGGTGGGCGGGAGTCAAAATGAGCAGTTCTTC. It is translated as CASSPVGGSQNEQFF.

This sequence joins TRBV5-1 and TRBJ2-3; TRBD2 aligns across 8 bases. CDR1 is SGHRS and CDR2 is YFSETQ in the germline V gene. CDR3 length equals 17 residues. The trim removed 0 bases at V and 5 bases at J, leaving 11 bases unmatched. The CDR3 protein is CASSLGSSAGAGDTQYF. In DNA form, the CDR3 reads TGCGCCAGCAGCTTGGGAAGTTCAGCGGGAGCGGGAGATACGCAGTATTTT.

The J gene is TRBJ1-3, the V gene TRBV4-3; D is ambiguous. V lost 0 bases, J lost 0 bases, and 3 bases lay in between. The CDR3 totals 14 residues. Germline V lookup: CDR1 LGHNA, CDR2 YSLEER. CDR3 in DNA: TGCGCCAGCAGCCAAGAGAGCTCTGGAAACACCATATATTTT. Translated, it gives CASSQESSGNTIYF.